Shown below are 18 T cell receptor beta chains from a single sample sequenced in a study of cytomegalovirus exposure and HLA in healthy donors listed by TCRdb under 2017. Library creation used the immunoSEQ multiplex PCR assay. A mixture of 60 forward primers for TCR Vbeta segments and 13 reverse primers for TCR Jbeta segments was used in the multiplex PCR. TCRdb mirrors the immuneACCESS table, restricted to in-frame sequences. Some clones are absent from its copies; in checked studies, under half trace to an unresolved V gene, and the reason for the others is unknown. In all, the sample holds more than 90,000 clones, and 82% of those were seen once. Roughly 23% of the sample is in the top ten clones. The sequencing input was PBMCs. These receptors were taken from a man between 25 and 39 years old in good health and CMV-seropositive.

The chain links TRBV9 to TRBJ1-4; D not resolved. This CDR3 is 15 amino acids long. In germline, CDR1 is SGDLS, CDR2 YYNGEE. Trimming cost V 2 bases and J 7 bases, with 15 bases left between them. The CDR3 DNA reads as TGTGCCAGCAGCGTGCGGGGAGAATCCGCTGAAAAACTGTTTTTT. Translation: CASSVRGESAEKLFF.

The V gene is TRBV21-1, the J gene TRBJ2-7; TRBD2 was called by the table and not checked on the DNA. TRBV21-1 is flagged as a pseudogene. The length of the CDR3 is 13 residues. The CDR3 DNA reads TGTGCCAGCAGCAACTCTAGCACCTACGAGCAGTACGTC. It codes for CASSNSSTYEQYV.

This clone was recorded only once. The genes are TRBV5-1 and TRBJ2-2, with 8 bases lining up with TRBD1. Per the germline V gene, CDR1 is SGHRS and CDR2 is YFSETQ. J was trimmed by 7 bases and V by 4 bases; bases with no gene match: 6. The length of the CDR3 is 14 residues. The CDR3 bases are TGCGCCAGCAGCCCGGGACAGGCGGTCGGGGAGCTGTTTTTT. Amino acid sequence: CASSPGQAVGELFF.

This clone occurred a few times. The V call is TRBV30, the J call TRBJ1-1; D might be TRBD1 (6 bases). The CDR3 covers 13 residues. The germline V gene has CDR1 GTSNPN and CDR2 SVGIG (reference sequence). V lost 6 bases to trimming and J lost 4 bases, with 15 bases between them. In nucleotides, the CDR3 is TGTGCCTGCCCAGGGGTGTCCGGCACTGAAGCTTTCTTT. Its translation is CACPGVSGTEAFF.

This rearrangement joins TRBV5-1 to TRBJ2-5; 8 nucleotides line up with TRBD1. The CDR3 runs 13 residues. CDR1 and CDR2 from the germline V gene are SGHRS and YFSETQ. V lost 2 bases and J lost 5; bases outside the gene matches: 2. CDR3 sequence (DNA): TGCGCCAGCAGCTTTTCAGGGGGCGAGACCCAGTACTTC. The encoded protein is CASSFSGGETQYF.

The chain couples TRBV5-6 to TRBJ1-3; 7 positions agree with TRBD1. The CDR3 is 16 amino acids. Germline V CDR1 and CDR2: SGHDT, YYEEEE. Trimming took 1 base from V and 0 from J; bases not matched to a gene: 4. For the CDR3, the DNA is TGTGCCAGCAGCTTGTTTCCAGGGGGCTCTGGAAACACCATATATTTT. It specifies CASSLFPGGSGNTIYF. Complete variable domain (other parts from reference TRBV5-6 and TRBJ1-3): DAGVTQSPTHLIKTRGQQVTLRCSPKSGHDTVSWYQQALGQGPQFIFQYYEEEERQRGNFPDRFSGHQFPNYSSELNVNALLLGDSALYLCASSLFPGGSGNTIYFGEGSWLTVV.

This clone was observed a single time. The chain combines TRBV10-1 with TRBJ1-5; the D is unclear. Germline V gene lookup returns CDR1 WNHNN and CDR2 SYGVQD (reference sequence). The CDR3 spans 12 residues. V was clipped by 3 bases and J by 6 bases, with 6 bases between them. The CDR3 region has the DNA TGCGCCAGCAGTGATCCGGGTCAGCCCCAGCATTTT. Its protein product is CASSDPGQPQHF.

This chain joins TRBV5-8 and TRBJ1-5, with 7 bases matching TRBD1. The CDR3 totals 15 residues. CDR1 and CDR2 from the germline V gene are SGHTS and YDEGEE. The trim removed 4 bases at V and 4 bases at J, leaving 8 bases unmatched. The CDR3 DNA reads TGTGCCAGCAGCGTGGGGACAGTTCTAAATCAGCCCCAGCATTTT. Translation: CASSVGTVLNQPQHF.

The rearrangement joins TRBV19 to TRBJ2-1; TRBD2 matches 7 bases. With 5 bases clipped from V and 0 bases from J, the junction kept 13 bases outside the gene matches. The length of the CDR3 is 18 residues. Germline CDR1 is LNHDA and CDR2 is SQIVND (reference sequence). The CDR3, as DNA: TGTGCCAGTAGTTCGATCCTAGCGGTCTCGAGCTCCTACAATGAGCAGTTCTTC. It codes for CASSSILAVSSSYNEQFF.

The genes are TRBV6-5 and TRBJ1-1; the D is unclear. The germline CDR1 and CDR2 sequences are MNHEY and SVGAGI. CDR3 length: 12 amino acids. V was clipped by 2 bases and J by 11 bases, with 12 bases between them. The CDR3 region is CASSYGPGGAFF. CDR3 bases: TGTGCCAGCAGTTACGGTCCAGGCGGGGCTTTCTTT.

CDR3 nucleotide sequence: TGTGCCAGCAGCTTCGGGACAGATACGCAGTATTTT. It yields the protein CASSFGTDTQYF. This sequence joins TRBV7-3 and TRBJ2-3; D is unclear. Looked up from germline, CDR1 is SGHTA and CDR2 is FQGTGA. V dropped 3 bases and J dropped 3 bases, with 4 bases sitting between them. This CDR3 contains 12 residues.

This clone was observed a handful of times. CDR3 amino acids: CASSFDGRVTNEKLFF. The CDR3 DNA follows: TGTGCCAGCAGCTTTGACGGGAGGGTAACTAATGAAAAACTGTTTTTT. The J gene is TRBJ1-4, the V gene TRBV11-2; D gene uncertain. CDR3 length equals 16 residues. V dropped 3 bases and J dropped 1 base, with 12 bases sitting between them. Germline V lookup: CDR1 SGHAT, CDR2 FQNNGV.

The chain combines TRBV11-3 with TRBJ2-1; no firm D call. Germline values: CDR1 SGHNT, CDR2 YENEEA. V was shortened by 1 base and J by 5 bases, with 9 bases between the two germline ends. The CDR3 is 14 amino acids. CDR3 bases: TGTGCCAGCAGCTTAGCTGCGATCCACAATGAGCAGTTCTTC. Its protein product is CASSLAAIHNEQFF.

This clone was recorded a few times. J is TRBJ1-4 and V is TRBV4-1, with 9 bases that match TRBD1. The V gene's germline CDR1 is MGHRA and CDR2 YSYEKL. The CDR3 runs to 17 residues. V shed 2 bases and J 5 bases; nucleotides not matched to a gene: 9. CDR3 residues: CASSQIGGQGRNEKLFF. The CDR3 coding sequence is TGCGCCAGCAGCCAAATAGGCGGACAGGGGAGGAATGAAAAACTGTTTTTT.

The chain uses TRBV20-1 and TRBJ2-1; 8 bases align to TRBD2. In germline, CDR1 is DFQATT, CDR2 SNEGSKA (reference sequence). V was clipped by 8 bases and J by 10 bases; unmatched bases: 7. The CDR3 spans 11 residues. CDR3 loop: CSILREEEQFF. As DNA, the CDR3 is TGCAGTATACTGCGGGAGGAAGAGCAGTTCTTC.

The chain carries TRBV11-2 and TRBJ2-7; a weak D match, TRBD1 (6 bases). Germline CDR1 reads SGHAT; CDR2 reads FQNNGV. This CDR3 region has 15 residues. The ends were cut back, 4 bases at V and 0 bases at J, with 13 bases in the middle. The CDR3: CASSYGWGPSYEQYF. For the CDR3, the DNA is TGTGCCAGCAGCTACGGGTGGGGGCCCTCCTACGAGCAGTACTTC.

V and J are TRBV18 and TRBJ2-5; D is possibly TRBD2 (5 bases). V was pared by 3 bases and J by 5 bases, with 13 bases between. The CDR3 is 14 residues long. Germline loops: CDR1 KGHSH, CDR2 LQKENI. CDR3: CASSPGQAGETQYF. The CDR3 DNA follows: TGTGCCAGCTCACCGGGCCAGGCGGGCGAGACCCAGTACTTC.

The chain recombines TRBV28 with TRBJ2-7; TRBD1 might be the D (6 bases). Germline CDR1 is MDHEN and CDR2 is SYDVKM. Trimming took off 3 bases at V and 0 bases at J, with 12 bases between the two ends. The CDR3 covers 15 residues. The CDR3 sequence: CASSFRGASSYEQYF. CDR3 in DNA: TGTGCCAGCAGTTTCAGGGGTGCCAGCTCCTACGAGCAGTACTTC. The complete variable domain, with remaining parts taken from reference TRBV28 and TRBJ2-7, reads DVKVTQSSRYLVKRTGEKVFLECVQDMDHENMFWYRQDPGLGLRLIYFSYDVKMKEKGDIPEGYSVSREKKERFSLILESASTNQTSMYLCASSFRGASSYEQYFGPGTRLTVT.